These 24 T cell receptor beta chains were all obtained from the same sample, sequenced in a study of blood T cell repertoires in COVID-19. Data came from immunoSEQ multiplex PCR; TCRdb stores just in-frame clones and leaves some out. Of 140,000 or so clones in the sample, around 83% were seen once. Sequencing used peripheral blood. The source is a woman over 75 with acute or convalescent COVID-19.

The chain employs TRBV18 and TRBJ2-3; TRBD2 matches 8 bases. The trim removed 6 bases at V and 2 bases at J, leaving 7 bases unmatched. Germline CDR1 reads KGHSH; CDR2 reads LQKENI. The CDR3 spans 15 residues. CDR3 coding DNA: TGTGCCAGCTCCCCCGGGGGGGGGACCACAGATACGCAGTATTTT. Protein: CASSPGGGTTDTQYF.

The V and J genes are TRBV19 and TRBJ1-2; TRBD1 is a possible D gene (6 bases). CDR3 size: 15 residues. Germline V CDR1 and CDR2: LNHDA, SQIVND (reference sequence). The V and J ends lost 6 bases and 7 bases respectively, with 21 bases between them. The CDR3, as DNA: TGTGCCAGTAGGGTCTCCCGGGAAGGGGGTTTTGGCTACACCTTC. It specifies CASRVSREGGFGYTF.

The chain uses TRBV19 and TRBJ2-1; D might be TRBD1 (6 bases). The CDR3 totals 14 residues. V was trimmed by 0 bases and J by 9 bases, leaving 12 bases between them. Germline V lookup: CDR1 LNHDA, CDR2 SQIVND (reference sequence). The chain's CDR3 is CASSIEAQGSEQFF. CDR3 DNA: TGTGCCAGTAGTATAGAGGCACAGGGTTCTGAGCAGTTCTTC.

The chain is built from TRBV5-1 and TRBJ2-3, with TRBD2 identical over 8 bases. Per the germline V gene, CDR1 is SGHRS and CDR2 is YFSETQ. The CDR3 extends over 16 amino acids. Losses at the gene ends were 4 bases for V and 0 bases for J; bases not matched to a gene: 7. In DNA form, the CDR3 reads TGCGCCAGCAGCATTGTTACTAGCGGTAGCACAGATACGCAGTATTTT. Its translation is CASSIVTSGSTDTQYF.

This chain connects TRBV27 to TRBJ1-2; D is uncertain. Trimming shortened V by 3 bases and J by 3 bases, and 8 bases separated the two germline ends. Germline loops: CDR1 MNHEY, CDR2 SMNVEV (reference sequence). The CDR3 extends over 13 amino acids. The CDR3 bases are TGTGCCAGCAGTTTTCTAGCAGACTATGGCTACACCTTC. It yields the protein CASSFLADYGYTF.

The chain uses TRBV19 and TRBJ2-6; 7 bases agree with TRBD1. The CDR3 extends over 18 amino acids. Germline lookup yields CDR1 LNHDA and CDR2 SQIVND (reference sequence). Trimming cost V 9 bases and J 0 bases; bases outside gene matches: 14. The CDR3 nucleotides are TGTGCCAGCCGGGGACAGCAAAATTTTCCCTCTGGGGCCAACGTCCTGACTTTC. Its protein product is CASRGQQNFPSGANVLTF.

The chain recombines TRBV6-5 with TRBJ2-7; 13 positions match TRBD2. The germline gives CDR1 MNHEY, CDR2 SVGAGI. After removal of 8 bases from V and 7 bases from J, the junction contained 8 bases not matched to a gene. The length of the CDR3 is 14 residues. CDR3 bases: TGTGCCAGCTCGTGGGGACTAGCGGGGTATGAGCAGTACTTC. Translated: CASSWGLAGYEQYF.

The chain links TRBV5-4 to TRBJ2-2, with 9 bases fitting TRBD2. The J segment lost 6 bases and the V segment lost 4 bases, leaving 19 bases of the junction unmatched. From germline, CDR1 is SGHNT and CDR2 YYREEE (reference sequence). This CDR3 contains 19 residues. CDR3 sequence: CASSHWAAGGLGSAGELFF. CDR3 DNA: TGTGCCAGCAGCCATTGGGCGGCGGGGGGGCTCGGGTCAGCCGGGGAGCTGTTTTTT.

V is TRBV4-1 and J is TRBJ2-3; TRBD2 matches at 12 bases. There are 16 residues in the CDR3. The J segment lost 3 bases and the V segment lost 4 bases, leaving 5 bases of the junction unmatched. The germline gives CDR1 MGHRA, CDR2 YSYEKL. In DNA form, the CDR3 reads TGCGCCAGCAGCCCGACTAGCGGGGGTAGGACAGATACGCAGTATTTT. This sequence encodes CASSPTSGGRTDTQYF.

This clone showed up just a few times. The rearrangement joins TRBV27 to TRBJ2-1, with 12 bases identical to TRBD2. J was trimmed by 6 bases and V by 7 bases; bases with no gene match: 4. CDR3 length equals 14 residues. The germline gives CDR1 MNHEY, CDR2 SMNVEV (reference sequence). CDR3 coding DNA: TGTGCCAGCAAACGACTAGCGGGAGTCAATGAGCAGTTCTTC. This translates into CASKRLAGVNEQFF.

In this sample, this clone turned up a few times. This chain connects TRBV6-5 to TRBJ2-5, with D possibly being TRBD1 (5 bases). V was cut by 1 base and J by 2 bases, with 8 bases left in between. Germline V lookup: CDR1 MNHEY, CDR2 SVGAGI. The CDR3 totals 14 residues. The CDR3 protein is CASSYFRTQETQYF. CDR3 DNA sequence: TGTGCCAGCAGTTACTTCCGGACACAAGAGACCCAGTACTTC.

This clone came up a few times. This chain links TRBV11-2 with TRBJ2-2; a weak D match, TRBD1 (6 bases). CDR1 is SGHAT, CDR2 FQNNGV, per germline. The CDR3 is made up of 17 amino acids. The V end lost 5 bases, the J end lost 2 bases, and 18 bases lay between the germline ends. CDR3 nucleotide sequence: TGTGCCAGCAGCCGAAGATATCCGGGACACAACACCGGGGAGCTGTTTTTT. Protein: CASSRRYPGHNTGELFF.

The rearrangement joins TRBV5-5 to TRBJ2-7; D not certain. CDR1 and CDR2 from the germline V gene are SGHKS and YYEKEE (reference sequence). This CDR3 region has 14 residues. V lost 0 bases and J 0 bases, leaving 7 bases between the germline ends. CDR3 sequence: CASSLESRSYEQYF. As DNA, the CDR3 is TGTGCCAGCAGCTTGGAATCCCGCTCCTACGAGCAGTACTTC. Variable domain in full (rest from reference TRBV5-5 and TRBJ2-7): DAGVTQSPTHLIKTRGQQVTLRCSPISGHKSVSWYQQVLGQGPQFIFQYYEKEERGRGNFPDRFSARQFPNYSSELNVNALLLGDSALYLCASSLESRSYEQYFGPGTRLTVT.

V and J are TRBV4-1 and TRBJ2-3, with TRBD1 as a possible D gene (6 bases). The V end was cut by 5 bases, the J end by 3 bases, with 15 bases between. Germline V CDR1 and CDR2: MGHRA, YSYEKL. The CDR3 covers 15 residues. In DNA, the CDR3 is TGCGCCAGCAGCTACCCGACAGGTGGGACAGATACGCAGTATTTT. Translated, it gives CASSYPTGGTDTQYF.

This clone was seen only a few times. The chain recombines TRBV27 with TRBJ2-7, with D possibly matching TRBD1 (6 bases). This CDR3 is 16 amino acids long. Germline V gene lookup returns CDR1 MNHEY and CDR2 SMNVEV (reference sequence). The V end was cut by 5 bases, the J end by 0 bases, with 17 bases between. CDR3 bases: TGTGCCAGCAGTCCTCGGGCAGGGGTAAGCTCCTACGAGCAGTACTTC. Translating it yields CASSPRAGVSSYEQYF.

This clone occurred once. The J gene is TRBJ2-2, the V gene TRBV27; D is unresolved. The CDR3 length is 14 residues. CDR1 is MNHEY, CDR2 SMNVEV, per germline (reference sequence). V lost 3 bases, J lost 0 bases, and 5 bases lay in between. The CDR3 sequence: CASSFTSNTGELFF. The CDR3 coding sequence is TGTGCCAGCAGTTTCACATCGAACACCGGGGAGCTGTTTTTT.

The genes are TRBV19 and TRBJ1-4; tentative D call: TRBD1 (5 bases). The CDR3 sequence is 14 residues long. In germline, CDR1 is LNHDA, CDR2 SQIVND (reference sequence). With 5 bases removed from V and 7 bases from J, the gap between germline ends came to 14 bases. The CDR3 bases are TGTGCCAGTAGTCCCTACGGGGGTGGTGAAAAACTGTTTTTT. Protein sequence: CASSPYGGGEKLFF.

This clone was detected only a few times. At the DNA level, this CDR3 is encoded by other sequences in the same sample as well. This rearrangement joins TRBV2 to TRBJ1-2, with D possibly TRBD1 on 6 matching bases. V lost 6 bases, J lost 1 base, and 9 bases lay in between. Per the germline V gene, CDR1 is SNHLY and CDR2 is FYNNEI. CDR3 length equals 13 residues. In DNA form, the CDR3 reads TGTGCCAGCAGCCGGGACATTAACTATGGCTACACCTTC. It encodes CASSRDINYGYTF.

This sequence joins TRBV9 and TRBJ1-1, with TRBD1 matching 10 bases. Germline V lookup: CDR1 SGDLS, CDR2 YYNGEE. J lost 0 bases, V lost 5 bases, and 10 bases had no gene match. The CDR3 runs 17 residues. CDR3 in DNA: TGTGCCAGCAGAGTTCTGGGGACAGGGGCCATGAACACTGAAGCTTTCTTT. Translation gives CASRVLGTGAMNTEAFF.

In this sample, this clone turned up once. The CDR3 DNA reads as TGTGCCAGCAGTTTAGGGCCGGGACAGGGCTCCTATAATTCACCCCTCCACTTT. Protein product: CASSLGPGQGSYNSPLHF. The rearrangement uses TRBV27 and TRBJ1-6, with 9 bases that match TRBD1. The CDR3 totals 18 residues. Germline V gives CDR1 MNHEY, CDR2 SMNVEV (reference sequence). The J segment lost 0 bases and the V segment lost 2 bases, leaving 5 bases of the junction unmatched.

This clone was detected once. The chain carries TRBV11-2 and TRBJ2-7; no definite D call. The V and J ends lost 3 bases and 7 bases respectively, with 7 bases between them. The CDR3 length is 11 residues. Germline V gives CDR1 SGHAT, CDR2 FQNNGV. The CDR3 is CASSLFREQYF. The CDR3 region has the DNA TGTGCCAGCAGCTTGTTCCGGGAGCAGTACTTC.

The CDR3 sequence is CSVQGDGYEQYF. The CDR3 DNA reads as TGCAGCGTCCAGGGCGACGGCTACGAGCAGTACTTC. The chain employs TRBV29-1 and TRBJ2-7, with a weak D call TRBD1 (5 bases). Germline lookup yields CDR1 SQVTM and CDR2 ANQGSEA. V dropped 6 bases and J dropped 3 bases, with 12 bases sitting between them. The CDR3 has 12 amino acids.

The chain combines TRBV5-8 with TRBJ2-1; 13 bases agree with TRBD2. Germline V CDR1 and CDR2: SGHTS, YDEGEE. This CDR3 is built from 16 residues. With V trimmed by 5 bases and J by 5 bases, 7 bases remained unmatched. CDR3 bases: TGTGCCAGCAGATGGACTAGCGGGAGTTGGGACAATGAGCAGTTCTTC. Amino acids: CASRWTSGSWDNEQFF.

The rearrangement uses TRBV27 and TRBJ2-5; D is undetermined. The CDR3 extends over 11 amino acids. The V gene's germline CDR1 is MNHEY and CDR2 SMNVEV (reference sequence). With 7 bases removed from V and 4 bases from J, the gap between germline ends came to 7 bases. DNA of the CDR3: TGTGCCAGCACCCTAGGAGAGACCCAGTACTTC. This gives the protein CASTLGETQYF.